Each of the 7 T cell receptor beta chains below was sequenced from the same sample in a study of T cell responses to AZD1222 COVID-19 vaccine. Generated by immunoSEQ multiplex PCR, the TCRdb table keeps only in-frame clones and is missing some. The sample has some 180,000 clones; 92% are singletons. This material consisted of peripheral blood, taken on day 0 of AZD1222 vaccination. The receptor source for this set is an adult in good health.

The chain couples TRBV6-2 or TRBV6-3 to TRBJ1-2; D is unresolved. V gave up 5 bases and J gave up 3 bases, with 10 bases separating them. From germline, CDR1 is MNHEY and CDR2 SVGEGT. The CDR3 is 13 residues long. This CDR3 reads CASSDGPHYGYTF. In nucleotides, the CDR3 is TGTGCCAGCAGTGACGGACCTCACTATGGCTACACCTTC.

For the CDR3, the DNA is TGTGCCAGCTCATCAGAAAAAGGGACAGCCTACTCCTACGAGCAGTACTTC. It translates to CASSSEKGTAYSYEQYF. This chain uses TRBV18 with TRBJ2-7, with 7 bases lining up with TRBD1. The CDR3 has 17 amino acids. Germline V lookup: CDR1 KGHSH, CDR2 LQKENI. The ends lost 5 bases at V and 0 bases at J; junction bases unmatched: 13.

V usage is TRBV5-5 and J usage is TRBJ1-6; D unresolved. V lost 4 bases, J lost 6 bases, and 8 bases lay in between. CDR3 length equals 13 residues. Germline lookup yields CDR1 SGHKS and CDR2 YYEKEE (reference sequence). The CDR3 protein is CASSQLLNSPLHF. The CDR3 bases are TGTGCCAGCAGCCAACTGCTTAATTCACCCCTCCACTTT.

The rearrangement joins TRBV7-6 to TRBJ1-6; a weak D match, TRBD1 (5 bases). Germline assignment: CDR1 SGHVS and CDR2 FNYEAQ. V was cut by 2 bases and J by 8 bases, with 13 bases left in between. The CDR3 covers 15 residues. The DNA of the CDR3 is TGTGCCAGCAGCTTAAGACAGTCGGGTGATTCACCCCTCCACTTT. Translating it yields CASSLRQSGDSPLHF.

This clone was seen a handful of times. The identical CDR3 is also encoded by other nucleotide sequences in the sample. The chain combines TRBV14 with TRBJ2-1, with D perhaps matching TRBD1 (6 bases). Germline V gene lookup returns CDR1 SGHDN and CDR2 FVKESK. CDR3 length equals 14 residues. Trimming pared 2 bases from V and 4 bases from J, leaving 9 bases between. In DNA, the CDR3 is TGTGCCAGCAGCCAAAGGACAGTATACAATGAGCAGTTCTTC. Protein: CASSQRTVYNEQFF.

CDR3 sequence: CASSPDQGYTGELFF. CDR3 bases: TGTGCCAGCAGCCCCGACCAGGGGTACACCGGGGAGCTGTTTTTT. J is TRBJ2-2 and V is TRBV6-5, with D perhaps TRBD1 (6 bases). V lost 6 bases and J 3 bases, leaving 14 bases between the germline ends. CDR1 MNHEY and CDR2 SVGAGI come from the germline V gene. The CDR3 sequence is 15 residues long.

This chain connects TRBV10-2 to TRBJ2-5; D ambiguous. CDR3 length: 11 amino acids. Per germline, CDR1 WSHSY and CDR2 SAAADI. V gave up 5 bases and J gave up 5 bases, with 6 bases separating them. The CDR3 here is CASSPGETQYF. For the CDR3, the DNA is TGCGCCAGCAGTCCTGGGGAGACCCAGTACTTC.